The 20 T cell receptor beta chains below all came from one sample that was sequenced in a study of blood T cells in healthy people across ages. Primers used in a second PCR of about 7 to 12 cycles were a sample-barcoded 5' primer and a J-beta primer mix. TCRdb redid the calling of the 5' RACE reads with MiXCR, one entry per CDR3 protein. In the table there are roughly 1,500,000 distinct CDR3 sequences, approximately 32% of which are singletons. The sample consisted of blood. These receptors were collected from a woman aged 25 to 45 in good health.

The sample holds a few counts of this clonotype. J is TRBJ1-2 and V is TRBV15; D call uncertain. The ends were cut back, 5 bases at V and 8 bases at J, with 18 bases in the middle. In germline, CDR1 is LNHNV, CDR2 YYDKDF (reference sequence). This CDR3 is built from 14 residues. CDR3 nucleotides: TGTGCCACCAGCCAAAGAAATGGAGGTCTCGGCTACACCTTC. Protein sequence: CATSQRNGGLGYTF. The full variable domain, its missing parts supplied by reference TRBV15 and TRBJ1-2, is DAMVIQNPRYQVTQFGKPVTLSCSQTLNHNVMYWYQQKSSQAPKLLFHYYDKDFNNEADTPDNFQSRRPNTSFCFLDIRSPGLGDTAMYLCATSQRNGGLGYTFGSGTRLTVV.

This chain joins TRBV30 and TRBJ2-7, with D uncertain. Per germline, CDR1 GTSNPN and CDR2 SVGIG (reference sequence). The CDR3 spans 13 residues. Trimming left V 2 bases short and J 6 bases short, with 14 bases between. DNA for the CDR3: TGTGCCTGGAGTAGTGGGATAATTACCGAGCAGTACTTC. Translated, it gives CAWSSGIITEQYF.

V and J are TRBV18 and TRBJ2-3; possibly TRBD1 for D (8 bases). This CDR3 contains 15 residues. Germline V gives CDR1 KGHSH, CDR2 LQKENI. Trimming stripped 1 base from V and 6 bases from J, with 14 bases between. Written as DNA, the CDR3 is TGTGCCAGCTCACCACAACAGGGGGGGTCGGATACGCAGTATTTT. It translates to CASSPQQGGSDTQYF.

This clonotype has just a few counts. At one end the junction does not follow the germline gene, possibly because of a read error. CDR3 nucleotide sequence: TGTGCCAACAGTTCCTTCCGGCTAGCGGGAGGCCACGAGCAGTACTTC. It translates to CANSSFRLAGGHEQYF. V is TRBV28 and J is TRBJ2-5; 11 nucleotides align to TRBD2. The end of the DNA is better explained by TRBJ2-7, so the J call may be wrong. CDR1 is MDHEN and CDR2 is SYDVKM in the germline V gene. The CDR3 runs 16 residues.

This clonotype has at least ten counts. The chain combines TRBV4-1 with TRBJ1-2; 10 bases map to TRBD1. J was trimmed by 6 bases and V by 7 bases; bases with no gene match: 11. CDR1 and CDR2 (germline): MGHRA, YSYEKL. The CDR3 consists of 15 residues. The CDR3 nucleotides read TGCGCCAGCACCCCAGTACCCGGGACAGGGGATGGCTACACCTTC. It specifies CASTPVPGTGDGYTF.

This clonotype was picked up a small number of times. This chain connects TRBV28 to TRBJ2-7, with D perhaps given as TRBD1 or TRBD2 (5 bases each). The ends were cut back, 2 bases at V and 0 bases at J, with 11 bases in the middle. Germline CDR1 MDHEN, CDR2 SYDVKM. The CDR3 sequence is 15 residues long. The CDR3 protein is CASSLRGASSYEQYF. The CDR3 nucleotides read TGTGCCAGCAGTTTAAGGGGAGCGAGCTCCTACGAGCAGTACTTC.

The table lists this clonotype with a count of one. The germline gene is not matched at one end of the junction; a read error may be the cause. This chain uses TRBV4-2 with TRBJ2-2, with D possibly TRBD2 on 5 matching bases. CDR1 LGHNA and CDR2 YNFKEQ come from the germline V gene. The CDR3 is made up of 13 amino acids. This chain's CDR3 is CTSSLREVGELFF. As DNA, the CDR3 is TGTACCAGCAGCCTGAGGGAAGTCGGGGAGCTGTTTTTT.

This clonotype was seen just once. A read error may explain this, as a much larger clone is one base away. CDR3 in amino acids: CSVNLRDRGDEQYF. The DNA for the CDR3 is TGCAGCGTTAATCTCCGGGACAGGGGAGACGAGCAGTACTTC. The chain uses TRBV29-1 and TRBJ2-4; 10 positions match TRBD1. The J call may be wrong; the DNA end is better matched by TRBJ2-7. This CDR3 comprises 14 residues. From germline, CDR1 is SQVTM and CDR2 ANQGSEA.

The chain links TRBV2 to TRBJ2-2, with D perhaps matching TRBD1 or TRBD2 (6 bases each). CDR3 length: 13 residues. Germline V CDR1 and CDR2: SNHLY, FYNNEI. Trimming stripped 8 bases from V and 6 bases from J, with 13 bases between. This CDR3 reads CASSKGEAGELFF. DNA of the CDR3: TGTGCCAGCTCGAAGGGGGAGGCCGGGGAGCTGTTTTTT.

The CDR3, as DNA: TGTGCCAGCAGCCCAATTGGACAGGGGACCAACGAGCAGTACTTC. Its protein product is CASSPIGQGTNEQYF. The chain employs TRBV7-8 and TRBJ2-4; 9 positions agree with TRBD1. Matching the DNA end better, TRBJ2-7 makes the J call doubtful. The CDR3 is made up of 15 amino acids. Germline V lookup: CDR1 SGHVS, CDR2 FQNEAQ.

This clonotype has just a few counts. V and J are TRBV27 and TRBJ1-2, with TRBD1 matching 7 bases. This CDR3 comprises 15 residues. CDR1 and CDR2 from the germline V gene are MNHEY and SMNVEV (reference sequence). J was trimmed by 7 bases and V by 2 bases; bases with no gene match: 10. The CDR3 nucleotides read TGTGCCAGCAGTTTACGGCCAGGGGGAATTTTTGGCTACACCTTC. This gives the protein CASSLRPGGIFGYTF.

This sequence joins TRBV20-1 and TRBJ2-3, with D tentatively TRBD2 (5 bases). The length of the CDR3 is 14 residues. With 2 bases removed from V and 5 bases from J, the gap between germline ends came to 14 bases. The germline V gene encodes CDR1 DFQATT and CDR2 SNEGSKA (reference sequence). The CDR3 sequence: CSARSLADIDTQYF. CDR3 in DNA: TGCAGTGCTAGAAGCCTAGCTGACATAGATACGCAGTATTTT.

As to this clonotype: This may be a read error: a much more frequent sequence differs by one nucleotide. V usage is TRBV20-1 and J usage is TRBJ2-1, with D possibly TRBD1 on 6 matching bases. The length of the CDR3 is 12 residues. CDR1 is DFQATT and CDR2 is SNEGSKA in the germline V gene (reference sequence). CDR3 protein: CNIGTPSYEQFF. The CDR3 DNA follows: TGCAACATCGGGACACCTTCCTACGAGCAGTTCTTC.

Note on this clonotype: This may come from a read error, since a much larger clone is one base off. The J gene is TRBJ2-7, the V gene TRBV5-1; D is unclear. The CDR3 has 12 residues. CDR1 is SGHRS and CDR2 is YFSETQ in the germline V gene. The CDR3 nucleotides are TGCGCCAGCGGCTTGCCCTCCTACGAGCAGTACTTC. It specifies CASGLPSYEQYF.

This sequence joins TRBV29-1 and TRBJ1-6, with D tentatively TRBD1 (5 bases). The V and J ends lost 4 bases and 6 bases respectively, with 10 bases between them. Germline V gives CDR1 SQVTM, CDR2 ANQGSEA. The CDR3 is made up of 13 amino acids. CDR3 DNA sequence: TGCAGCGTTGTGGACAAACCTAATTCACCCCTCCACTTT. Its translation: CSVVDKPNSPLHF.

This chain joins TRBV2 and TRBJ2-5; 10 positions agree with TRBD1. The germline V gene encodes CDR1 SNHLY and CDR2 FYNNEI. Losses at the gene ends were 7 bases for V and 2 bases for J; bases not matched to a gene: 4. CDR3 length: 14 amino acids. Here the CDR3 reads CASNDRGQQETQYF. For the CDR3, the DNA is TGTGCCAGCAATGACAGGGGGCAACAAGAGACCCAGTACTTC.

This clonotype was seen only a few times. This chain connects TRBV7-9 to TRBJ2-1; 7 bases map to TRBD2. Germline CDR1 SEHNR, CDR2 FQNEAQ (reference sequence). V shed 5 bases and J 6 bases; nucleotides not matched to a gene: 10. CDR3 size: 15 residues. The CDR3 loop reads CASSNQGWEGNEQFF. CDR3 bases: TGTGCCAGCAGCAACCAGGGTTGGGAGGGCAATGAGCAGTTCTTC.

The chain couples TRBV27 to TRBJ2-5, with 7 nucleotides matching TRBD2. Germline trimming cut 3 bases from V and 6 bases from J; bases unmatched to any gene: 4. The CDR3 is 13 residues long. Germline lookup yields CDR1 MNHEY and CDR2 SMNVEV (reference sequence). The CDR3 nucleotides read TGTGCCAGCAGTTTTGGGAGGGAAAAGACCCAGTACTTC. Its translation: CASSFGREKTQYF.

The chain combines TRBV20-1 with TRBJ2-4; TRBD2 matches 7 bases. The J call is doubtful: the DNA matches TRBJ2-5 better. The CDR3 spans 14 residues. The germline V gene has CDR1 DFQATT and CDR2 SNEGSKA (reference sequence). The CDR3 DNA sequence: TGCAGTGCTCCCCCTGGGGGACTACAAGAGACCCAGTACTTC. Translation gives CSAPPGGLQETQYF.

The V call is TRBV5-1, the J call TRBJ1-2; maybe TRBD1 (5 bases). Germline V gene lookup returns CDR1 SGHRS and CDR2 YFSETQ. The CDR3 extends over 15 amino acids. V lost 4 bases to trimming and J lost 8 bases, with 21 bases between them. The CDR3 bases are TGCGCCAGCAGCCTGGGGCAGGGCGCTGTGGGCGGCTACACCTTC. It yields the protein CASSLGQGAVGGYTF. The full variable domain, with the rest looked up from reference TRBV5-1 and TRBJ1-2, is KAGVTQTPRYLIKTRGQQVTLSCSPISGHRSVSWYQQTPGQGLQFLFEYFSETQRNKGNFPGRFSGRQFSNSRSEMNVSTLELGDSALYLCASSLGQGAVGGYTFGSGTRLTVV.